This T cell receptor (beta chain) was captured by sequencing in a study of shared clonotypes between healthy human individuals. In the study overall: Three CD4 naive, three CD4 memory, two CD8 naive and one CD8 memory plate were used per donor.

Method: immunoSEQ multiplex PCR; TCRdb's copy keeps in-frame clones and lacks some. The table has fewer than 800,000 clones, about 90% seen once. Worth noting for this clone: Additional DNA sequences in this sample encode the identical CDR3.

The naive CD8 fraction comprised CD45RO-negative cells positively selected for CCR7 and excluded terminally differentiated effector memory CD45RA+ cells. V shed 3 bases and J shed 5 bases, with 5 bases lying between them. CDR1 SQVTM and CDR2 ANQGSEA come from the germline V gene. This CDR3 is 10 amino acids long. This chain links TRBV29-1 with TRBJ2-7; D call uncertain. The receptor was isolated from a man aged 25 to 40 in good health. The specimen was naive CD8+ T cells sorted from blood. CDR3 DNA: TGCAGCGTTGAGGAGAACGAGCAGTACTTC. Protein sequence: CSVEENEQYF.